Each of the 6 T cell receptor beta chains below was sequenced from the same sample in a study of blood T cell repertoires in COVID-19. Profiled with immunoSEQ multiplex PCR; TCRdb holds only in-frame clones, not every one. The sample lists about 320,000 clones; approximately 81% were seen once. Material: PBMCs or T cells enriched from blood (not recorded which). These receptors were collected from a woman aged 25 to 39 who had been exposed to COVID-19.

This rearrangement joins TRBV7-9 to TRBJ2-1; 7 bases fit TRBD2. CDR1 SEHNR and CDR2 FQNEAQ come from the germline V gene (reference sequence). V was pared by 8 bases and J by 5 bases, with 9 bases of the junction left unmatched. CDR3 length: 14 amino acids. The CDR3 sequence: CASLRGFGDNEQFF. CDR3 DNA sequence: TGTGCCAGCCTGCGGGGGTTCGGGGACAATGAGCAGTTCTTC.

This clone was seen only a few times. Other DNA variants within this sample encode the same CDR3. This chain links TRBV9 with TRBJ1-1; 10 nucleotides agree with TRBD1. The V segment lost 0 bases and the J segment 5 bases; nucleotides outside the gene matches: 4. Per the germline V gene, CDR1 is SGDLS and CDR2 is YYNGEE. This CDR3 contains 15 residues. The CDR3 DNA reads TGTGCCAGCAGCGTAGAGGGACAGGGGAGAACTGAAGCTTTCTTT. Amino acid sequence: CASSVEGQGRTEAFF.

This chain uses TRBV12-3 or TRBV12-4 with TRBJ1-1; D possibly corresponds to TRBD1 (5 bases). V lost 6 bases, J lost 11 bases, and 13 bases lay in between. This CDR3 region has 11 residues. Here the CDR3 DNA reads TGTGCCAGCAGCTCCGGGGGGGTGGCTTTCTTT. Translating it yields CASSSGGVAFF.

The rearrangement uses TRBV27 and TRBJ2-1; D uncertain. The ends were cut back, 4 bases at V and 2 bases at J, with 6 bases in the middle. Germline loops: CDR1 MNHEY, CDR2 SMNVEV (reference sequence). CDR3 size: 13 residues. CDR3 in DNA: TGTGCCAGCAGTTCTCCCCCCTACAATGAGCAGTTCTTC. Translation gives CASSSPPYNEQFF.

The V and J genes are TRBV9 and TRBJ2-7, with 7 positions matching TRBD1. The ends lost 4 bases at V and 3 bases at J; junction bases unmatched: 13. Germline CDR1 SGDLS, CDR2 YYNGEE. This CDR3 has 16 residues. As DNA, the CDR3 is TGTGCCAGCAGCCCCATTCCGACAGGGTACAACTACGAGCAGTACTTC. Translated: CASSPIPTGYNYEQYF.

J is TRBJ2-7 and V is TRBV9, with TRBD2 matching 13 bases. V gave up 3 bases and J gave up 10 bases; unmatched junction bases: 7. The length of the CDR3 is 14 residues. The germline CDR1 and CDR2 sequences are SGDLS and YYNGEE. The CDR3 sequence is CASSEGGLAGQQYF. The CDR3 region has the DNA TGTGCCAGCAGCGAAGGGGGACTAGCGGGACAACAGTACTTC.